This T cell receptor beta chain was sequenced for a study of regulatory T cells in long-lasting Graves disease. Overall study context: Graves' patients (newly diagnosed) had been on antithyroid drugs under 3 months. General study points: Persistent patients shared more public clonotypes (about 2,700) than newly diagnosed patients (966).

Time point of the sample: newly diagnosed GD, antithyroid drugs for less than 3 months. Extracted RNA from PBMCs served as the source of the TCR library. Comment on this clonotype: No antigen is known for it.

Arm-PCR of CDR3 regions and iRepertoire HTBI primers were used to build TCR beta libraries. Each CDR3 protein is one row after TCRdb ran MiXCR on the multiplex PCR reads. The sample includes roughly 610,000 distinct CDR3 sequences, around 17% of them seen just once. The same sample was also studied in work on T cells in Graves' hyperthyroidism and ophthalmopathy.

The specimen comprised peripheral blood mononuclear cells (PBMCs), sampled at new diagnosis, from a patient treated with antithyroid drugs. This TCR derives from a woman between 25 and 40 years old with Graves disease.

The CDR3 reads CASIGYSYNSPLHF. In DNA, the CDR3 is TGTGCCAGTATTGGGTACTCCTATAATTCACCCCTCCACTTT. The chain links TRBV2 to TRBJ1-6, with D unresolved. The CDR3 covers 14 residues. Germline loops: CDR1 SNHLY, CDR2 FYNNEI. Trimming removed 9 bases at V and 0 bases at J, with 9 bases between.